Shown below are 9 T cell receptor beta chains from a single sample sequenced in a study of shared clonotypes between healthy human individuals. Using immunoSEQ multiplex PCR, the repertoire was profiled, and TCRdb retains in-frame clones only, with some absent. This table holds 300,000 to 350,000 clones, over 70% found once. The sample consisted of memory CD4+ T cells sorted from blood. This sample's subset: CD45RA-negative fraction. Every receptor here comes from a man between 25 and 39 years old in good health.

The rearrangement links TRBV6-1 to TRBJ2-1; D is perhaps TRBD1 or TRBD2 (6 bases each). V was clipped by 6 bases and J by 9 bases, with 18 bases between them. From germline, CDR1 is MNHNS and CDR2 SASEGT. The CDR3 is 14 amino acids. CDR3 residues: CASRYGGRLGEQFF. The CDR3 DNA reads TGTGCCAGCAGATATGGGGGGCGACTGGGTGAGCAGTTCTTC.

The chain couples TRBV28 to TRBJ1-5; no firm D call. The CDR3 is made up of 15 amino acids. CDR1 is MDHEN, CDR2 SYDVKM, per germline. Trimming took 3 bases from V and 4 from J, leaving 13 bases between them. Written as DNA, the CDR3 is TGTGCCAGCAGTTTTGGCCAGCAAATTAATCAGCCCCAGCATTTT. Its protein product is CASSFGQQINQPQHF.

The chain joins TRBV7-2 to TRBJ2-5; D may be TRBD2 (5 bases). Trimming took off 1 base at V and 9 bases at J, with 21 bases between the two ends. In germline, CDR1 is SGHTA, CDR2 FQGNSA. The CDR3 contains 16 residues. This CDR3 reads CASSLESGVVGRAQYF. Here the CDR3 DNA reads TGTGCCAGCAGCTTAGAGTCCGGGGTTGTTGGTCGGGCCCAGTACTTC. The whole variable domain, filled in from reference TRBV7-2 and TRBJ2-5, reads GAGVSQSPSNKVTEKGKDVELRCDPISGHTALYWYRQSLGQGLEFLIYFQGNSAPDKSGLPSDRFSAERTGGSVSTLTIQRTQQEDSAVYLCASSLESGVVGRAQYFGPGTRLLVL.

CDR3 nucleotides: TGTGCCAGCAGCCCTTTGCCCCTTATGAACACTGAAGCTTTCTTT. It yields the protein CASSPLPLMNTEAFF. The chain links TRBV13 to TRBJ1-1; no reliable D call. The germline gives CDR1 PRHDT, CDR2 FYEKMQ (reference sequence). CDR3 length: 15 amino acids. The V gene lost 5 bases and the J gene lost 0 bases, with 13 bases spanning the gap.

The chain links TRBV14 to TRBJ1-1; D is undetermined. V shed 0 bases and J shed 2 bases, with 10 bases lying between them. Germline V lookup: CDR1 SGHDN, CDR2 FVKESK. The CDR3 is 15 residues long. This CDR3 reads CASSQDRPVNTEAFF. The DNA for the CDR3 is TGTGCCAGCAGCCAAGATCGGCCGGTTAACACTGAAGCTTTCTTT.

The chain links TRBV5-4 to TRBJ2-7; 11 bases map to TRBD2. CDR1 is SGHNT and CDR2 is YYREEE in the germline V gene (reference sequence). This CDR3 contains 15 residues. After removal of 5 bases from V and 1 base from J, the junction contained 5 bases not matched to a gene. CDR3 region: CASRRLAGGSYEQYF. The CDR3 DNA reads TGTGCCAGCAGGCGGTTAGCGGGAGGGTCCTACGAGCAGTACTTC. Supplemented by reference TRBV5-4 and TRBJ2-7, the full variable domain reads ETGVTQSPTHLIKTRGQQVTLRCSSQSGHNTVSWYQQALGQGPQFIFQYYREEENGRGNFPPRFSGLQFPNYSSELNVNALELDDSALYLCASRRLAGGSYEQYFGPGTRLTVT.

This clone came up a few times. The chain has TRBV9 and TRBJ2-4, with D hard to call. The CDR3 has 14 amino acids. The V and J ends lost 2 bases and 0 bases respectively, with 6 bases between them. Per the germline V gene, CDR1 is SGDLS and CDR2 is YYNGEE. The CDR3, as DNA: TGTGCCAGCAGCGTTTGCCTAGCCAAAAACATTCAGTACTTC. Translation gives CASSVCLAKNIQYF. The entire variable domain, with the rest obtained from reference TRBV9 and TRBJ2-4, is as follows: DSGVTQTPKHLITATGQRVTLRCSPRSGDLSVYWYQQSLDQGLQFLIQYYNGEERAKGNILERFSAQQFPDLHSELNLSSLELGDSALYFCASSVCLAKNIQYFGAGTRLSVL.

This rearrangement joins TRBV27 to TRBJ2-7, with 10 bases lining up with TRBD2. The trim removed 5 bases at V and 3 bases at J, leaving 4 bases unmatched. Germline V gene sequence: CDR1 MNHEY, CDR2 SMNVEV (reference sequence). This CDR3 is 14 amino acids long. The CDR3 nucleotides read TGTGCCAGCAGTAAGCGGGAGGGTGACTACGAGCAGTACTTC. Translating it yields CASSKREGDYEQYF.

CDR3 nucleotide sequence: TGTGTCCAGGGGAGTTACACCTTC. Its protein is CVQGSYTF. The chain employs TRBV30 and TRBJ1-2, with D perhaps matching TRBD1 (6 bases). The V gene's germline CDR1 is GTSNPN and CDR2 SVGIG (reference sequence). This CDR3 spans 8 amino acids. Drawing the rest from reference TRBV30 and TRBJ1-2, the complete variable domain is SQTIHQWPATLVQPVGSPLSLECTVEGTSNPNLYWYRQAAGRGLQLLFYSVGIGQISSEVPQNLSASRPQDRQFILSSKKLLLSDSGFYLCVQGSYTFGSGTRLTVV.